The rows below give T cell receptor beta chains drawn from one sample of a study of T cell responses to AZD1222 COVID-19 vaccine. Sequencing used immunoSEQ multiplex PCR; TCRdb keeps in-frame clones, though not all of them. The data contain over 50,000 clones, roughly 83% of them singletons. Sequenced material: peripheral blood, taken on day 0 of AZD1222 vaccination. The receptors were sampled from an adult in good health. CDR3s include the opening cysteine and the closing phenylalanine or tryptophan. The D gene is left open where the match is weak. Clone size, where shown, is once, few, many, or a class for clones that have expanded.

TRBJ1-6	TRBV9	.	TRBD1	TGTGCCAGCAGCGAGAGGACAGGGCGAGACTATAATTCACCCCTCCACTTT	CASSERTGRDYNSPLHF
TRBJ1-2	TRBV7-6	.	TRBD1	TGTGCCAGCAGCTTAGGGCAGGGGGCTCTCTATGGCTACACCTTC	CASSLGQGALYGYTF
TRBJ2-1	TRBV6-4	.	.	TGTGCCAGCAGTCCAGGAGGGGGGGATGAGCAGTTCTTC	CASSPGGGDEQFF
TRBJ2-4	TRBV10-3	.	.	TGTGCCATCAGTGAGTCAGCCCCCGAAGCGGTTATAGCCAAAAACATTCAGTACTTC	CAISESAPEAVIAKNIQYF
TRBJ2-3	TRBV29-1	.	.	TGCAGCGTTAACGATGGGTTAATCACAGATACGCAGTATTTT	CSVNDGLITDTQYF
TRBJ1-1	TRBV9	.	.	TGTGCCAGCAGCGGAGGCTTTGACACTGAAGCTTTCTTT	CASSGGFDTEAFF
TRBJ2-1	TRBV11-3	.	.	TGTGCCAGCAGCCCCAGGCGTGGGAAAACCTACAATGAGCAGTTCTTC	CASSPRRGKTYNEQFF
TRBJ1-5	TRBV18	.	.	TGTGCCAGCTCAACGGACAGTGATCAGCCCCAGCATTTT	CASSTDSDQPQHF
TRBJ2-7	TRBV7-8	.	.	TGTGCCAGCAGCTTAAGTTATACCGGGACGCAGAGCTCCTACGAGCAGTACTTC	CASSLSYTGTQSSYEQYF
TRBJ1-1	TRBV2	.	.	TGTGCCAGCAGCTGGGACCGAGAGGGTGAAGCTTTCTTT	CASSWDREGEAFF
TRBJ2-5	TRBV7-6	.	TRBD2	TGTGCCAGCAGCCGGGTGACTAGCGAACAAGAGACCCAGTACTTC	CASSRVTSEQETQYF
TRBJ2-7	TRBV5-4	.	TRBD2	TGTGCCAGCAGCTCCAACGGGGCGGGAGCTTCCTACGAGCAGTACTTC	CASSSNGAGASYEQYF
TRBJ1-6	TRBV2	.	.	TGTGCCAGCAGGACCCTTAATAGTTCACCCCTCCACTTT	CASRTLNSSPLHF
TRBJ1-4	TRBV7-9	.	.	TGTGCCAGCAGCGTGGGAAAATTGGCTAATGAAAAACTGTTTTTT	CASSVGKLANEKLFF
TRBJ2-4	TRBV7-2	many	TRBD2	TGTGCCAGCAGCTTAATAGGTGCTAGCGGGAACTTTGCCAAAAACATTCAGTACTTC	CASSLIGASGNFAKNIQYF
TRBJ1-1	TRBV10-2	.	.	TGCGCCAGCAGTGAACCGGGCTTGAACACTGAAGCTTTCTTT	CASSEPGLNTEAFF
TRBJ2-1	TRBV19	once	.	TGTGCCAGTAGAGTTGTGAATGGCAATGAGCAGTTCTTC	CASRVVNGNEQFF
TRBJ1-1	TRBV5-5	.	.	TGTGCCAGCAGCTTATTGGGAGACACTGAAGCTTTCTTT	CASSLLGDTEAFF
TRBJ2-1	TRBV9	.	TRBD2	TGTGCCAGCAGCGTCTCTAGCGGACTCGTTAAAGATGAGCAGTTCTTC	CASSVSSGLVKDEQFF
TRBJ1-4	TRBV5-1	once	TRBD1	TGCGCCAGCGGAAGGACAGGCCTTGTGGCTAATGAAAAACTGTTTTTT	CASGRTGLVANEKLFF
TRBJ2-7	TRBV4-1	.	TRBD2	TGCGCCAGCAGCCATCCTAGCGGGAGGATCTACGAGCAGTACTTC	CASSHPSGRIYEQYF
TRBJ2-1	TRBV18	medium-sized	.	TGTGCCAGCTCACCCGGGAGCACGAATATCTACAATGAGCAGTTCTTC	CASSPGSTNIYNEQFF
TRBJ1-1	TRBV7-9	.	.	TGTGCCAGCAGCGACCAGAACACTGAAGCTTTCTTT	CASSDQNTEAFF
TRBJ2-1	TRBV30	.	TRBD2	TGTGCCTGGAGACGGCCCTGGACTAGCGGTACCTACAATGAGCAGTTCTTC	CAWRRPWTSGTYNEQFF
TRBJ1-2	TRBV29-1	.	.	TGCAGCGTCTATAGAGGAGACAGCGGCTATGGCTACACCTTC	CSVYRGDSGYGYTF
TRBJ2-1	TRBV3-1/TRBV3-2	.	.	TGTGCCAGCAGCAAACGGGAAATTGGGCACAATGAGCAGTTCTTC	CASSKREIGHNEQFF
TRBJ2-7	TRBV5-8	medium-sized	.	TGTGCCAGCAGCTTGTCCGGGGCCTACGAGCAGTACTTC	CASSLSGAYEQYF
TRBJ1-1	TRBV18	once	.	TGTGCCAGCTCACCAGCTGGGGGCGAGAACACTGAAGCTTTCTTT	CASSPAGGENTEAFF
TRBJ1-4	TRBV4-3	.	.	TGCGCCAGCAGCCAAGATTTGGTCGGCGCTAATGAAAAACTGTTTTTT	CASSQDLVGANEKLFF
TRBJ1-6	TRBV6-5	.	.	TGTGCCAGCACAACCCGGGCCAACTATAATTCACCCCTCCACTTT	CASTTRANYNSPLHF
TRBJ1-2	TRBV4-2	.	.	TGTGCCAGCAGTCTGGACGGGGACTATGGCTACACCTTC	CASSLDGDYGYTF
TRBJ1-2	TRBV6-5	.	TRBD1	TGTGCCAGCAGCATGGACAGGGGAAGTTATGGCTACACCTTC	CASSMDRGSYGYTF
TRBJ2-1	TRBV28	.	TRBD1	TGTGCCAGCAGTTCCACCGGGACAGGGGTCAATGAGCAGTTCTTC	CASSSTGTGVNEQFF
TRBJ2-1	TRBV2	.	TRBD2	TGTGCCAGCAGTGAAGGCGGGAGCTCCTACAATGAGCAGTTCTTC	CASSEGGSSYNEQFF
TRBJ1-2	TRBV7-9	.	TRBD1	TGTGCCAGCAGTAGGTGGGGACAGGGGGCCGGAGGCTACACCTTC	CASSRWGQGAGGYTF
TRBJ1-2	TRBV24-1	.	.	TGTGCCACCAGTGATTTTCAAGGTGGCTACACCTTC	CATSDFQGGYTF
TRBJ2-5	TRBV7-2	.	.	TGTGCCAGCAGCTTAGGGACAGAAGAGACCCAGTACTTC	CASSLGTEETQYF
TRBJ2-7	TRBV6-6	.	TRBD2	TGTGCCAGCAGTCAGCTAACGGGAGGGCCCTACGAGCAGTACTTC	CASSQLTGGPYEQYF
TRBJ2-5	TRBV7-9	.	.	TGTGCCAGCAGCGCCCCGGAGAGGAGGGAGACCCAGTACTTC	CASSAPERRETQYF
TRBJ2-7	TRBV28	.	.	TGTGCCAGCAGAATCGGGGGGACAGTCTACGAGCAGTACTTC	CASRIGGTVYEQYF